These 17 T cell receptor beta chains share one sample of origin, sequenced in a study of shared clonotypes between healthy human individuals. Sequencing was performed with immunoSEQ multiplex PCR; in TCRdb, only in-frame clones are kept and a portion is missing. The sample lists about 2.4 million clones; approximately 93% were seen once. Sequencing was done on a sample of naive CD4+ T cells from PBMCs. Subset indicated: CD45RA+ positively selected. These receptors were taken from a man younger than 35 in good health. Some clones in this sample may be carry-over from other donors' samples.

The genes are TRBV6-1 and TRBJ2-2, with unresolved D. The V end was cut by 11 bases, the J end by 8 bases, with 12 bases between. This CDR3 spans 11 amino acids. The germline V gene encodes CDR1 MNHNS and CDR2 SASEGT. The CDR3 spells CAARVAGELFF. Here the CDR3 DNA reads TGTGCCGCACGGGTGGCAGGGGAGCTGTTTTTT.

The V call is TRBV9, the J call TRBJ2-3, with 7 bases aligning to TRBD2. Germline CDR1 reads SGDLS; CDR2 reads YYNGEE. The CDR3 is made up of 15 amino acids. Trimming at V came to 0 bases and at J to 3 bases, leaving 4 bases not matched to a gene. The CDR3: CASSVVGTTTDTQYF. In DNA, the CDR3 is TGTGCCAGCAGCGTAGTCGGGACTACTACAGATACGCAGTATTTT.

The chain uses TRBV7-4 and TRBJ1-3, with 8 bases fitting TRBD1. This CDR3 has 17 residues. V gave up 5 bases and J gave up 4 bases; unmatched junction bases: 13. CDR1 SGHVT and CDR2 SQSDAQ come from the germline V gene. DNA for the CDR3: TGTGCCAGCAGCCACTACACCTTTGACAGGGGCGGAAACACCATATATTTT. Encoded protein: CASSHYTFDRGGNTIYF.

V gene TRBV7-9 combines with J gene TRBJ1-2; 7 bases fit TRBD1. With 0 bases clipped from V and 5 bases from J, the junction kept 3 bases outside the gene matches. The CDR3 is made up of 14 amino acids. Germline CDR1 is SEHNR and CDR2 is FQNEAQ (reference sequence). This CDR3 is CASSLAGTEYGYTF. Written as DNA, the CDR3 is TGTGCCAGCAGCTTAGCCGGGACAGAATATGGCTACACCTTC.

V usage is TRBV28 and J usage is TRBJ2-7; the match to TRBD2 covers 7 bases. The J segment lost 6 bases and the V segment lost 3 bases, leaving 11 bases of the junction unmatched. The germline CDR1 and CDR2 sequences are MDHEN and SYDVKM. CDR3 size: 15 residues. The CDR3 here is CASSFFGRKVGEQYF. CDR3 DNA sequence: TGTGCCAGCAGTTTTTTCGGGAGGAAGGTTGGCGAGCAGTACTTC.

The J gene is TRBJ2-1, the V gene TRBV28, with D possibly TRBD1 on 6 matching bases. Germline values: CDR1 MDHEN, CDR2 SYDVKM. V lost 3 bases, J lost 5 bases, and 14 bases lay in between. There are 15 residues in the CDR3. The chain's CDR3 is CASSFGGASNNEQFF. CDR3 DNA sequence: TGTGCCAGCAGTTTTGGGGGCGCGTCAAACAATGAGCAGTTCTTC.

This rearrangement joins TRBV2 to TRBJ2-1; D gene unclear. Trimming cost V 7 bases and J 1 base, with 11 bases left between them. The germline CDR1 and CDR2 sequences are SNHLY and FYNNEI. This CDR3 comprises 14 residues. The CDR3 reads CASTTPRSYNEQFF. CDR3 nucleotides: TGTGCCAGCACTACACCTAGGTCCTACAATGAGCAGTTCTTC.

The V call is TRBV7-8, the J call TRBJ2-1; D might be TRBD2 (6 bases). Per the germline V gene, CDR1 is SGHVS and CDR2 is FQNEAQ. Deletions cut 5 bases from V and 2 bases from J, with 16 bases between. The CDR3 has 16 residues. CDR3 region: CASSPPSEGTYNEQFF. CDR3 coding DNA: TGTGCCAGCAGCCCCCCTTCGGAGGGAACCTACAATGAGCAGTTCTTC.

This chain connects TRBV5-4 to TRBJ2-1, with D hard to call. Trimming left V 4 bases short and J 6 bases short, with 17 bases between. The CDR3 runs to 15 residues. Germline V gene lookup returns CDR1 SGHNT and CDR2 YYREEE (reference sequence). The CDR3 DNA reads TGTGCCAGCAGCCGGCCGAGTGTGTACTCCAATGAGCAGTTCTTC. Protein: CASSRPSVYSNEQFF.

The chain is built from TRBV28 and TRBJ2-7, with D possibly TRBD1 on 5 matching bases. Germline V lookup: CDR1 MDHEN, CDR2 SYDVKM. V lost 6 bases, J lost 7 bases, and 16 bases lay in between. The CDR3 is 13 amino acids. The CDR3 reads CASRNFGQEEQYF. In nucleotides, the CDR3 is TGTGCCAGCAGAAACTTCGGACAAGAAGAGCAGTACTTC.

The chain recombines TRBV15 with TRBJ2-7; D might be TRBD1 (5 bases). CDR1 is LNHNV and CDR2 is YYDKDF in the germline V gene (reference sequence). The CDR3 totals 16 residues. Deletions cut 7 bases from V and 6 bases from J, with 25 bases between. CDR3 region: CATTPQGTRALSEQYF. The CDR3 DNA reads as TGTGCCACCACCCCCCAAGGTACCAGGGCTTTAAGCGAGCAGTACTTC.

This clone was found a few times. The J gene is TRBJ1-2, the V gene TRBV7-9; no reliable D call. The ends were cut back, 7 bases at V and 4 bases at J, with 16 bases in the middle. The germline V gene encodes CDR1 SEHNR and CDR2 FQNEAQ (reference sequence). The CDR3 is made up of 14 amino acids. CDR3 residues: CASTPSGGPYGYTF. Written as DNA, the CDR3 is TGTGCCAGCACCCCGTCCGGAGGGCCCTATGGCTACACCTTC. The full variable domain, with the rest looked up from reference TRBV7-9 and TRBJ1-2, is DTGVSQNPRHKITKRGQNVTFRCDPISEHNRLYWYRQTLGQGPEFLTYFQNEAQLEKSRLLSDRFSAERPKGSFSTLEIQRTEQGDSAMYLCASTPSGGPYGYTFGSGTRLTVV.

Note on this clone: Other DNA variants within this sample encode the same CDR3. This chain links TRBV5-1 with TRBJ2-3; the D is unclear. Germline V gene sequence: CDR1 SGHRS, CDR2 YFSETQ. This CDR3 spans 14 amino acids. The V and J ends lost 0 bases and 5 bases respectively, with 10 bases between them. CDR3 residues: CASSLAQVGDTQYF. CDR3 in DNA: TGCGCCAGCAGCTTGGCCCAGGTAGGAGATACGCAGTATTTT.

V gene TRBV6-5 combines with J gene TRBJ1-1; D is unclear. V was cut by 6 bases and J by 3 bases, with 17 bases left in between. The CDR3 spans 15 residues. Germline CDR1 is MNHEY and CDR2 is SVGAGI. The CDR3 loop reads CASSRRPTADTEAFF. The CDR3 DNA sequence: TGTGCCAGCAGCCGGAGACCGACTGCCGACACTGAAGCTTTCTTT.

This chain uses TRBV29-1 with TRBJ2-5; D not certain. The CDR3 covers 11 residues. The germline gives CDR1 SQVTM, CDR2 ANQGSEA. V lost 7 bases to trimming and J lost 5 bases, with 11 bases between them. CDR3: CSGRLWETQYF. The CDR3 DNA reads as TGCAGCGGTCGACTGTGGGAGACCCAGTACTTC.

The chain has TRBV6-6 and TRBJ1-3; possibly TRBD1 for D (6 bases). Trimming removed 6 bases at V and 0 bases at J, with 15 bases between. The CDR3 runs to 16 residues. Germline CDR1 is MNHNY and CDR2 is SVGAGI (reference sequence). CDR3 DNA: TGTGCCAGCAGGGCGAGAGGACAGCACTCTGGAAACACCATATATTTT. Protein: CASRARGQHSGNTIYF.

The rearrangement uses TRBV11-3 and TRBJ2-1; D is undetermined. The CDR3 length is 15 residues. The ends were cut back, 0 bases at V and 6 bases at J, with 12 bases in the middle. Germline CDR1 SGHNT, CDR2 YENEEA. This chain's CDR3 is CASSLDPLRGNEQFF. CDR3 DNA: TGTGCCAGCAGCTTAGATCCCCTTCGAGGCAATGAGCAGTTCTTC. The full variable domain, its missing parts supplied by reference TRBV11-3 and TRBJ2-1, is EAGVVQSPRYKIIEKKQPVAFWCNPISGHNTLYWYLQNLGQGPELLIRYENEEAVDDSQLPKDRFSAERLKGVDSTLKIQPAELGDSAVYLCASSLDPLRGNEQFFGPGTRLTVL.